This TCR beta chain was captured by sequencing in a study of response to subunit inactivated influenza vaccine. Study observations and caveats: Authors suggested that a seasonal influenza vaccination recruits few new T cells each time.

This clonotype has a count of ten or more. As yet, its antigen is unknown. TCRdb recomputed calls from the RT-PCR reads with MiXCR, one row per CDR3 protein. The sample has about 160,000 distinct CDR3 sequences, about 11% seen once. This CDR3 has 13 amino acids. Germline-derived CDR1 and CDR2 are MGHRA and YSYEKL. With 3 bases removed from V and 7 bases from J, the gap between germline ends came to 7 bases. The receptor was isolated from a man in his fifties or sixties who received an inactivated influenza vaccine. Sequenced here: non-naive T cells sorted from PBMCs, sampled 40 to 50 days after vaccination. The chain carries TRBV4-1 and TRBJ1-6; no clear D gene. The CDR3 sequence is CASSQGINSPLHF. CDR3 nucleotides: TGCGCCAGCAGCCAGGGAATAAATTCACCCCTCCACTTT.